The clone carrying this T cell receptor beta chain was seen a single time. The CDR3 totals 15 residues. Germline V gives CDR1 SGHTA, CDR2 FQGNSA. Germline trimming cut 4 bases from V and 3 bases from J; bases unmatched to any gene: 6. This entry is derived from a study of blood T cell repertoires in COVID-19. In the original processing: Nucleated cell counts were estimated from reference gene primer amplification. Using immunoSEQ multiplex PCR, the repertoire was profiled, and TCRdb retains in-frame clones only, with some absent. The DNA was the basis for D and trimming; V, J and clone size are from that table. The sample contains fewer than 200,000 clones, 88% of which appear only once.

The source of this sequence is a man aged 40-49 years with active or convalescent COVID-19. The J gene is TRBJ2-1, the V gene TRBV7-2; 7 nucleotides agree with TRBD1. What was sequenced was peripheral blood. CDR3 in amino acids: CASSSSGTDYNEQFF. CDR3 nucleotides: TGTGCCAGCAGCTCCTCAGGGACAGACTACAATGAGCAGTTCTTC.